Shown below are 20 T cell receptor beta chains from a single sample sequenced in a study of PD-1 blockade in mismatch repair-deficient tumors. Sequenced by immunoSEQ multiplex PCR; TCRdb stores in-frame clones only, minus some. The repertoire holds tens of thousands of clones, with approximately 80% as singletons. The sequences come from peripheral blood, collected 44 weeks after starting pembrolizumab. All receptors come from an adult with mismatch repair-deficient cancer.

The chain recombines TRBV11-2 with TRBJ2-7; D may be TRBD2 (5 bases). The CDR3 is made up of 13 amino acids. V was shortened by 3 bases and J by 2 bases, with 8 bases between the two germline ends. CDR1 is SGHAT, CDR2 FQNNGV, per germline. As DNA, the CDR3 is TGTGCCAGCAGCTTTGGACTCCCCTACGAGCAGTACTTC. Protein sequence: CASSFGLPYEQYF.

V is TRBV19 and J is TRBJ1-4, with 7 bases identical to TRBD1. Germline CDR1 is LNHDA and CDR2 is SQIVND (reference sequence). J gave up 8 bases and V 4 bases, and 7 bases lay outside the gene matches. The CDR3 sequence is 14 residues long. CDR3 amino acids: CASSTHRGGEKLFF. The DNA for the CDR3 is TGTGCCAGTAGTACTCACAGGGGAGGCGAAAAACTGTTTTTT.

The chain joins TRBV6-5 to TRBJ1-1; D perhaps matches TRBD1 (5 bases). V was pared by 7 bases and J by 2 bases, with 17 bases between. Per germline, CDR1 MNHEY and CDR2 SVGAGI. This CDR3 spans 15 amino acids. The CDR3: CASNLRDAFNTEAFF. The DNA for the CDR3 is TGTGCCAGCAATCTACGGGACGCATTTAACACTGAAGCTTTCTTT.

V usage is TRBV18 and J usage is TRBJ1-2; D is ambiguous. Trimming took 0 bases from V and 4 from J, leaving 6 bases between them. This CDR3 is 13 amino acids long. Per the germline V gene, CDR1 is KGHSH and CDR2 is LQKENI. The CDR3 DNA follows: TGTGCCAGCTCACCACCCGGGTCCTATGGCTACACCTTC. This translates into CASSPPGSYGYTF.

Written as DNA, the CDR3 is TGTGCCAGCAGCTTGTCCGGGACAGGCCTTCTCAATCAGCCCCAGCATTTT. Its protein is CASSLSGTGLLNQPQHF. The gene calls are TRBV7-8 and TRBJ1-5; TRBD1 matches 8 bases. Germline CDR1 SGHVS, CDR2 FQNEAQ. With V trimmed by 3 bases and J by 3 bases, 10 bases remained unmatched. The CDR3 has 17 residues.

This clone was picked up one time. This chain connects TRBV7-8 to TRBJ2-1; no firm D call. The CDR3 length is 14 residues. V was pared by 5 bases and J by 1 base, with 9 bases between. Germline lookup yields CDR1 SGHVS and CDR2 FQNEAQ. The CDR3 DNA follows: TGTGCCAGCAGCCGGGCAGGATCCTACAATGAGCAGTTCTTC. Translated, it gives CASSRAGSYNEQFF.

The chain couples TRBV14 to TRBJ1-2; unclear D gene. CDR1 and CDR2 from the germline V gene are SGHDN and FVKESK. CDR3 size: 15 residues. The ends were cut back, 0 bases at V and 5 bases at J, with 13 bases in the middle. CDR3 nucleotide sequence: TGTGCCAGCAGCCAAGATGGGTGGTCGGGGTATGGCTACACCTTC. This sequence encodes CASSQDGWSGYGYTF.

The chain uses TRBV7-9 and TRBJ1-3; D not certain. V was cut by 5 bases and J by 0 bases, with 14 bases left in between. The germline CDR1 and CDR2 sequences are SEHNR and FQNEAQ (reference sequence). The length of the CDR3 is 16 residues. CDR3: CASSGILRGSGNTIYF. The DNA of the CDR3 is TGTGCCAGCAGCGGGATTCTTCGAGGCTCTGGAAACACCATATATTTT.

The gene calls are TRBV5-1 and TRBJ1-1; possible D gene TRBD1, 6 bases. This CDR3 region has 15 residues. V lost 1 base, J lost 3 bases, and 13 bases lay in between. The germline CDR1 and CDR2 sequences are SGHRS and YFSETQ. CDR3 amino acids: CASSLTGPRDTEAFF. The CDR3 DNA follows: TGCGCCAGCAGCTTGACAGGGCCCAGGGACACTGAAGCTTTCTTT.

This clone appeared a single time. The chain uses TRBV5-8 and TRBJ1-1; D may be TRBD1 (5 bases). The CDR3 is 15 amino acids. CDR1 and CDR2 from the germline V gene are SGHTS and YDEGEE. Trimming shortened V by 3 bases and J by 4 bases, and 16 bases separated the two germline ends. The CDR3, as DNA: TGTGCCAGCAGCTCTCTCGGGGCGCAGTTCACTGAAGCTTTCTTT. Amino acids: CASSSLGAQFTEAFF.

The V and J genes are TRBV6-1 and TRBJ1-1; D is undetermined. V lost 1 base, J lost 5 bases, and 8 bases lay in between. CDR1 is MNHNS, CDR2 SASEGT, per germline. This CDR3 spans 13 amino acids. The CDR3 reads CASSEDPGTEAFF. In nucleotides, the CDR3 is TGTGCCAGCAGTGAAGATCCCGGGACTGAAGCTTTCTTT.

The J gene is TRBJ1-3, the V gene TRBV6-1, with a possible D match to TRBD1 (6 bases). Germline V gives CDR1 MNHNS, CDR2 SASEGT. This CDR3 region has 14 residues. V lost 2 bases to trimming and J lost 9 bases, with 14 bases between them. The CDR3 sequence is CASSEQGQETTIYF. CDR3 bases: TGTGCCAGCAGTGAACAGGGACAAGAAACCACCATATATTTT.

The chain recombines TRBV27 with TRBJ2-7; 9 bases match TRBD2. The CDR3 consists of 15 residues. In germline, CDR1 is MNHEY, CDR2 SMNVEV (reference sequence). After removal of 3 bases from V and 2 bases from J, the junction contained 5 bases not matched to a gene. The DNA for the CDR3 is TGTGCCAGCAGTTTTAGCGGGAGTAGAACCTACGAGCAGTACTTC. It codes for CASSFSGSRTYEQYF.

Points on this clone: The sample holds other DNA sequences that translate to the same CDR3. The V gene is TRBV12-5, the J gene TRBJ2-5; D is unclear. The V end lost 2 bases, the J end lost 7 bases, and 8 bases lay between the germline ends. Germline V lookup: CDR1 LGHNT, CDR2 FRNRAP. CDR3 size: 12 residues. The CDR3, as DNA: TGTGCTAGTGGTTTGACCCCCCGGACCCAGTACTTC. Encoded protein: CASGLTPRTQYF.

V usage is TRBV6-1 and J usage is TRBJ1-5; perhaps TRBD1 as D (5 bases). Germline CDR1 MNHNS, CDR2 SASEGT. This CDR3 has 11 residues. Between the trimmed V and J ends, which lost 11 bases and 7 bases, there was a span of 12 bases. The chain's CDR3 is CAGGWGQPQHF. The CDR3 DNA reads TGTGCCGGGGGATGGGGGCAGCCCCAGCATTTT.

The chain employs TRBV5-1 and TRBJ2-7; TRBD1 might be the D (6 bases). V lost 0 bases to trimming and J lost 5 bases, with 15 bases between them. CDR1 is SGHRS, CDR2 YFSETQ, per germline. The length of the CDR3 is 15 residues. The CDR3 DNA sequence: TGCGCCAGCAGCTTGGAGGACAGAACAATGAACGAGCAGTACTTC. The encoded protein is CASSLEDRTMNEQYF.

This rearrangement joins TRBV7-9 to TRBJ2-5, with D maybe TRBD1 (6 bases). The germline V gene has CDR1 SEHNR and CDR2 FQNEAQ (reference sequence). V lost 5 bases to trimming and J lost 5 bases, with 15 bases between them. The CDR3 loop spans 14 amino acids. The CDR3 DNA sequence: TGTGCCAGCAGCCCGGCAGGGGTTTGGGAGACCCAGTACTTC. Amino acid sequence: CASSPAGVWETQYF. Supplemented by reference TRBV7-9 and TRBJ2-5, the full variable domain reads DTGVSQNPRHKITKRGQNVTFRCDPISEHNRLYWYRQTLGQGPEFLTYFQNEAQLEKSRLLSDRFSAERPKGSFSTLEIQRTEQGDSAMYLCASSPAGVWETQYFGPGTRLLVL.

The CDR3, as DNA: TGTGCCAGCAGCCCCGGGGGAGAGAACACCGGGGAGCTGTTTTTT. It is translated as CASSPGGENTGELFF. The V and J genes are TRBV7-3 and TRBJ2-2, with TRBD2 as a possible D gene (6 bases). This CDR3 is 15 amino acids long. Trimming removed 5 bases from V and 1 base from J, with 11 bases in between. Germline V gene data show CDR1 as SGHTA and CDR2 as FQGTGA.

V gene TRBV11-2 combines with J gene TRBJ1-5; weak D call: TRBD1 (5 bases). CDR1 is SGHAT, CDR2 FQNNGV, per germline. The CDR3 loop spans 14 amino acids. V was pared by 8 bases and J by 2 bases, with 13 bases between. CDR3 nucleotides: TGTGCCAGCTTAGTGTCAGGGCGCAATCAGCCCCAGCATTTT. Translating gives CASLVSGRNQPQHF. Based on the CDR3 plus reference TRBV11-2 and TRBJ1-5, the full variable domain is EAGVAQSPRYKIIEKRQSVAFWCNPISGHATLYWYQQILGQGPKLLIQFQNNGVVDDSQLPKDRFSAERLKGVDSTLKIQPAKLEDSAVYLCASLVSGRNQPQHFGDGTRLSIL.

CDR3 sequence: CASSKRGREWNTEAFF. The DNA for the CDR3 is TGTGCCAGCAGCAAACGCGGCCGGGAATGGAACACTGAAGCTTTCTTT. The chain joins TRBV6-6 to TRBJ1-1; D not resolved. Trimming cost V 6 bases and J 1 base, with 18 bases left between them. The CDR3 length is 16 residues. Germline V gene data show CDR1 as MNHNY and CDR2 as SVGAGI (reference sequence).